This T cell receptor (beta chain) was documented in a study of blood T cells in healthy people across ages. Trimming took 10 bases from V and 7 from J; bases not matched to a gene: 9. The CDR3 contains 13 residues. A J-beta primer mix and a sample-barcoded 5' primer were used in a second PCR of roughly 6 to 12 cycles. TCRdb re-called the 5' RACE reads with MiXCR, one entry per CDR3 protein. The table shows 650,000 to 1,000,000 distinct CDR3 sequences, with 30% to 45% occurring only once. This TCR was recovered from a man between 18 and 35 years old in good health. The material sequenced was blood. This chain uses TRBV12-3 or TRBV12-4 with TRBJ2-1, with 8 nucleotides matching TRBD1. Written as DNA, the CDR3 is TGTGCCACCATGACAGGGGCTTTGAATGAGCAGTTCTTC. Translation gives CATMTGALNEQFF.